This T cell receptor (beta chain) was recorded in a study of T-cell reconstitution after alpha-beta-depleted transplantation in children. A library of TCRbeta sequences, prepared with unique molecular identifiers, was generated. TCRdb called the PCR reads again in MiXCR, with one record for every CDR3 protein. The sample lists 600,000 to 700,000 distinct CDR3 sequences; over 15% were seen once. This CDR3 has 14 amino acids. The V and J ends lost 6 bases and 4 bases respectively, with 18 bases between them. Per germline, CDR1 DFQATT and CDR2 SNEGSKA (reference sequence). Sequencing was performed on PBMCs from the stem cell graft donor, taken from the stem cell graft. This chain links TRBV20-1 with TRBJ1-2, with D possibly being TRBD1 (5 bases). The source of this sequence is a human donor who donated a stem cell graft to a child with acute myeloid leukemia. CDR3: CSARPSGTPYGYTF. DNA for the CDR3: TGCAGTGCCCGCCCGTCCGGGACCCCCTATGGCTACACCTTC.